The T cell receptor beta chain under discussion was sequenced for a study of technical replicates of blood from a handful of donors. CDR3 length equals 13 residues. CDR1 MRHNA and CDR2 SNTAGT come from the germline V gene. Between the trimmed V and J ends, which lost 10 bases and 0 bases, there was a span of 12 bases. This table comes from immunoSEQ multiplex PCR, and its TCRdb copy is limited to in-frame clones, with some not included. This table holds 70,000 or so clones, roughly 98% found once. This sequence originates from a human donor in good health. Source material: T cells isolated from PBMCs. This sequence joins TRBV6-4 and TRBJ1-1; D gene uncertain. This CDR3 is CATRGGMNTEAFF. CDR3 nucleotide sequence: TGTGCCACACGAGGAGGGATGAACACTGAAGCTTTCTTT.